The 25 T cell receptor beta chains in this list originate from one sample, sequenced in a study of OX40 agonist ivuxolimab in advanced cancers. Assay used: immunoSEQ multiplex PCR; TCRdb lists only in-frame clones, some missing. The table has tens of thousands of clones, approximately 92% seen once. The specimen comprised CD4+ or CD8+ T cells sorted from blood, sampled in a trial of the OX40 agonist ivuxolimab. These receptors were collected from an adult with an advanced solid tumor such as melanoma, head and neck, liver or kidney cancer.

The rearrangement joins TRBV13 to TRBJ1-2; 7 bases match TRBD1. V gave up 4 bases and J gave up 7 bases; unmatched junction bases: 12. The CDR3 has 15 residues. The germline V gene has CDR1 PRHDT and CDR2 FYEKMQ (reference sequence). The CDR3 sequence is CASSSGGRGVGGYTF. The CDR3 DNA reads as TGTGCCAGCAGCTCAGGCGGCAGGGGGGTCGGTGGCTACACCTTC.

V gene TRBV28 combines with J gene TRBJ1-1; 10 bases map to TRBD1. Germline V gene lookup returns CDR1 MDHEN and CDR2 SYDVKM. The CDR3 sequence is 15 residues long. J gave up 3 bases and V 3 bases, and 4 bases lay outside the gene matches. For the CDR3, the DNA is TGTGCCAGCAGTTTTCTTGGGACAGGGGACACTGAAGCTTTCTTT. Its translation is CASSFLGTGDTEAFF.

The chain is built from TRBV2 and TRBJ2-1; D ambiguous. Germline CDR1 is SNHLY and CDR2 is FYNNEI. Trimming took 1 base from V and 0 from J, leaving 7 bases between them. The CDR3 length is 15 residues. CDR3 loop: CASSEVFSSYNEQFF. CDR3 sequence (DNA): TGTGCCAGCAGTGAAGTATTTAGCTCCTACAATGAGCAGTTCTTC.

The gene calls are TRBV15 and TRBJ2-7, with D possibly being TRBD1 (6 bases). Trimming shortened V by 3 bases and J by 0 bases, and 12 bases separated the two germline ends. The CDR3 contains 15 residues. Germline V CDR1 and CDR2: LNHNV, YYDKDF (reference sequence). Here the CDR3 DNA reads TGTGCCACCAGCAGGGCACGGGACAACTCCTACGAGCAGTACTTC. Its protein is CATSRARDNSYEQYF.

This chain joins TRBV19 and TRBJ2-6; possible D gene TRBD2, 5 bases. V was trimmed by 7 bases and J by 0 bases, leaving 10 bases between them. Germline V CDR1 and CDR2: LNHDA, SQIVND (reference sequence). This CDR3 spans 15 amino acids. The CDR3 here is CASKERSSGANVLTF. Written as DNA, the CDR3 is TGTGCCAGTAAGGAGCGGAGCTCTGGGGCCAACGTCCTGACTTTC.

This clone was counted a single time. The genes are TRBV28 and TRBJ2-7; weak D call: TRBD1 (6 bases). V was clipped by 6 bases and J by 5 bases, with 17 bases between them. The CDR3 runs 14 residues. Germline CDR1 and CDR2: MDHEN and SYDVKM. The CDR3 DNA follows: TGTGCCAGCAGGATCCTCCAGGGGTACCACGAGCAGTACTTC. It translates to CASRILQGYHEQYF.

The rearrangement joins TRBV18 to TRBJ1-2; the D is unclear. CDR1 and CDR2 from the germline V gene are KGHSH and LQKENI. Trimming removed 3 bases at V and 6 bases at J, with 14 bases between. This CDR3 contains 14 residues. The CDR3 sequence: CASSPPALDDGYTF. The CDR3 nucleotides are TGTGCCAGCTCACCCCCCGCCTTGGACGATGGCTACACCTTC.

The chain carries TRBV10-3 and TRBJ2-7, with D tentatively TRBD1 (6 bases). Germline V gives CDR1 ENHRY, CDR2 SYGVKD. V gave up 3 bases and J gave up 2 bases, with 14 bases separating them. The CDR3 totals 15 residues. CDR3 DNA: TGTGCCATCAGTGATACAGGGCCTCTTACCTACGAGCAGTACTTC. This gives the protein CAISDTGPLTYEQYF.

CDR3 amino acids: CSSGGRSDEQFF. DNA for the CDR3: TGCAGCTCCGGGGGGAGAAGCGATGAGCAGTTCTTC. The chain combines TRBV29-1 with TRBJ2-1; 7 bases are shared with TRBD2. This CDR3 comprises 12 residues. Germline CDR1 reads SQVTM; CDR2 reads ANQGSEA. V shed 8 bases and J 8 bases; nucleotides not matched to a gene: 9.

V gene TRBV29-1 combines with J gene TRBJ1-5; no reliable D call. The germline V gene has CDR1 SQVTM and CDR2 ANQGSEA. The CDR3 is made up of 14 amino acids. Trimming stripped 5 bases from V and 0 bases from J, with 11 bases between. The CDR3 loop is CSVKEDYSNQPQHF. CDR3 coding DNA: TGCAGCGTTAAGGAGGATTATAGCAATCAGCCCCAGCATTTT.

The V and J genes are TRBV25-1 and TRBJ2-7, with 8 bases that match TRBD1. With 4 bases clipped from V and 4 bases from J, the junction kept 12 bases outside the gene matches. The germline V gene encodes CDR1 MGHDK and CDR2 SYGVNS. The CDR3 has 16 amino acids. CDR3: CASSVPPDRESYEQYF. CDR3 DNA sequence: TGTGCCAGCAGTGTCCCGCCGGACAGGGAATCGTACGAGCAGTACTTC.

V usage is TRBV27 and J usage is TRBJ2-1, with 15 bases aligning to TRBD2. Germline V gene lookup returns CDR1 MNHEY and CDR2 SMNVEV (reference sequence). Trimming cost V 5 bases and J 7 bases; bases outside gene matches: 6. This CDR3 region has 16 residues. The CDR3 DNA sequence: TGTGCCAGCAGTCACGGACTAGCGGGAGGGTTAAATGAGCAGTTCTTC. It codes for CASSHGLAGGLNEQFF.

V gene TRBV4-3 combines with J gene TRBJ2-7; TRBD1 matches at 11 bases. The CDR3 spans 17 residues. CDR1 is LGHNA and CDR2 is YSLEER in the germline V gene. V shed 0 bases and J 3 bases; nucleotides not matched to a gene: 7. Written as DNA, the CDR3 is TGCGCCAGCAGCCAAGATGTCCCCGGGACAGGGGGCTACGAGCAGTACTTC. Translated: CASSQDVPGTGGYEQYF.

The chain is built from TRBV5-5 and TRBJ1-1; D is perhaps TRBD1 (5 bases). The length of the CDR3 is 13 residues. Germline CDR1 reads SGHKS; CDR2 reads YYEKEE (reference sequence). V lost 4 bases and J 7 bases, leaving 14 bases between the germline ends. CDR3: CASSPRPRGEAFF. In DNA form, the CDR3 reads TGTGCCAGCAGCCCGAGACCTAGGGGTGAAGCTTTCTTT.

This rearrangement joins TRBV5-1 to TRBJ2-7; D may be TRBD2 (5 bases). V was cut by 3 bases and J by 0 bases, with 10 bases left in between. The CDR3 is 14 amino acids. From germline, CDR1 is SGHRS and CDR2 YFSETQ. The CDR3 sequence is CASSWAEGSYEQYF. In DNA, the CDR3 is TGCGCCAGCAGCTGGGCTGAGGGCTCCTACGAGCAGTACTTC.

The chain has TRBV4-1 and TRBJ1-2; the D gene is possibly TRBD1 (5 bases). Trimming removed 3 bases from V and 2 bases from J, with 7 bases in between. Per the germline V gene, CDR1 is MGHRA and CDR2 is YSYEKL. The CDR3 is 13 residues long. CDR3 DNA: TGCGCCAGCAGCCACGGGGCCAACTATGGCTACACCTTC. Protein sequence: CASSHGANYGYTF.

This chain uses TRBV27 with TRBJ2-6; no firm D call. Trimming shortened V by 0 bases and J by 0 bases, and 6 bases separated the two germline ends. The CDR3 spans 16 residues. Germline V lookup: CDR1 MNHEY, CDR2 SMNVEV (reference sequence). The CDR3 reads CASSLSGNSGANVLTF. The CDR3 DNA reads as TGTGCCAGCAGTTTATCGGGTAACTCTGGGGCCAACGTCCTGACTTTC.

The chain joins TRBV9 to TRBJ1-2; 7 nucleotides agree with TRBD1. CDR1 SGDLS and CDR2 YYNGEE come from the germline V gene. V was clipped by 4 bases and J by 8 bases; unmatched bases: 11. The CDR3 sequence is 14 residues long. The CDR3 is CASSPGTEIWGYTF. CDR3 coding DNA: TGTGCCAGCAGCCCAGGGACAGAGATCTGGGGCTACACCTTC.

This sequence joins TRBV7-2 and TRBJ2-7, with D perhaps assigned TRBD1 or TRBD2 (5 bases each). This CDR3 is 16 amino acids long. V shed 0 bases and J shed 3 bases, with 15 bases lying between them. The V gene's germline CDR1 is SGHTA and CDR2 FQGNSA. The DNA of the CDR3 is TGTGCCAGCAGCTTAGCGCCTGGGGGTCCGTTCTACGAGCAGTACTTC. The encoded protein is CASSLAPGGPFYEQYF.

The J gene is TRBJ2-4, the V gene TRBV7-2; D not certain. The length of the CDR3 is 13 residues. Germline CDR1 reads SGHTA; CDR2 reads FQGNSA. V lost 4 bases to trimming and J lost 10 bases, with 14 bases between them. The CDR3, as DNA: TGTGCCAGCAGCTCCCAGCGCGGTCGAATTCAGTACTTC. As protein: CASSSQRGRIQYF.

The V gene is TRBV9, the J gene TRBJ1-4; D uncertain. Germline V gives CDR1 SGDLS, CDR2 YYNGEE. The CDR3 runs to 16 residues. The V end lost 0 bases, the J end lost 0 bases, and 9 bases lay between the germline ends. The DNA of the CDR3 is TGTGCCAGCAGCGTAGGAAACCAAGCAACTAATGAAAAACTGTTTTTT. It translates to CASSVGNQATNEKLFF.

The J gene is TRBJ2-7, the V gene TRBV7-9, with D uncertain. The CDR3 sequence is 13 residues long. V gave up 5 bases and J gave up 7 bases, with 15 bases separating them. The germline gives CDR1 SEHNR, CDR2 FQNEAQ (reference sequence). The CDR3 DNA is TGTGCCAGCAGCCCACCGGCCTCAGCTGAGCAGTACTTC. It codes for CASSPPASAEQYF.

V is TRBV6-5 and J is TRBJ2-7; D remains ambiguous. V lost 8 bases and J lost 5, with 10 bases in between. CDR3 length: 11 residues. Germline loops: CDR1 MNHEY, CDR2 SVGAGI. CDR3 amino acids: CASEGFDEQYF. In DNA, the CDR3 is TGTGCCAGCGAAGGGTTTGACGAGCAGTACTTC.

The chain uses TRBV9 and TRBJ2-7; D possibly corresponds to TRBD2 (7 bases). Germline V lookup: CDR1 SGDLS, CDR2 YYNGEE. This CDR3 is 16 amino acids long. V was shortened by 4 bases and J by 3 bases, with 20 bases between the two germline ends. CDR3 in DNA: TGTGCCAGCAGCCCCAAGGGGGGGCGACCTGGCTACGAGCAGTACTTC. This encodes CASSPKGGRPGYEQYF. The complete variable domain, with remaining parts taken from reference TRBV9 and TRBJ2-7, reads DSGVTQTPKHLITATGQRVTLRCSPRSGDLSVYWYQQSLDQGLQFLIQYYNGEERAKGNILERFSAQQFPDLHSELNLSSLELGDSALYFCASSPKGGRPGYEQYFGPGTRLTVT.

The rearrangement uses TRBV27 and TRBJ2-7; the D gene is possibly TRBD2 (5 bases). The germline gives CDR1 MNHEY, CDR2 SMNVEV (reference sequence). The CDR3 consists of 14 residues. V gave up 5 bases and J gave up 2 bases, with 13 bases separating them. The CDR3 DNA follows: TGTGCCAGCAGTAGAGCGGACCCTACCTACGAGCAGTACTTC. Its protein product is CASSRADPTYEQYF.